This T cell receptor beta chain was sequenced during a study of post-analysis software for immune sequencing data. For the study at large: Several disease courses (relapsing-remitting, secondary progressive and progressive-relapsing) of multiple sclerosis were included.

Overall study results and limits: Strong co-clustering by F measure linked samples that shared a preparation batch. Significantly decreased normalized Chao1 diversity was recorded for multiple sclerosis patients relative to controls. When patients were compared with controls, 4 or 5 TRBV segments were more frequent, TRBV5-6, TRBV5-1 and TRBV20-1 among them.

The CDR3 totals 13 residues. Germline V lookup: CDR1 SNHLY, CDR2 FYNNEI. TCR beta cDNA libraries had unique molecular identifiers. TCRdb redid the calling of the PCR reads with MiXCR, one entry per CDR3 protein. Of about 540,000 distinct CDR3 sequences listed, about a third are singletons. For this clonotype: The antigen is unknown. At one of its ends the junction is not consistent with the germline gene, which may arise from a read error.

The genes are TRBV2 and TRBJ1-2; no definite D call. The origin of this receptor is a girl aged 2 to 17 with multiple sclerosis. What was sequenced was blood. As DNA, the CDR3 is TGTGCCGGCAGCTCTTCCCGGGTATATGGCTACACCTTC. It yields the protein CAGSSSRVYGYTF.